Listed below are T cell receptor beta chains from one sample, sequenced in a study of blood T cell repertoires in COVID-19. Assay used: immunoSEQ multiplex PCR; TCRdb lists only in-frame clones, some missing. The table records approximately 290,000 clones, 80% to 85% of them present only once. Sequencing was performed on peripheral blood. The receptor source for this set is a person aged 70 to 79 with COVID-19, enrolled during active disease. CDR3s include the opening cysteine and the closing phenylalanine or tryptophan. Fields, in order: D gene, J gene, clone size, V gene, CDR3 protein, CDR3 DNA. A D gene is named only where the DNA matches it firmly. The size of a clone is reported for some rows only, either as once, few or many, or as a class for expanded clones.

>TRBD2|TRBJ2-7|-|TRBV5-1
CASSPGGAGVREQYF
TGCGCCAGCAGCCCCGGTGGGGCGGGAGTGCGGGAGCAGTACTTC
>TRBD1|TRBJ1-6|few|TRBV5-1
CASRTGVDYNSPLHF
TGCGCCAGCCGGACAGGGGTCGACTATAATTCACCCCTCCACTTT
>-|TRBJ2-4|few|TRBV28
CATQSSPPKEALAKNIQYF
TGTGCCACCCAGAGCTCCCCCCCTAAGGAGGCCCTAGCCAAAAACATTCAGTACTTC
>TRBD1|TRBJ1-2|-|TRBV28
CASTQGGGRYGYTF
TGTGCCAGCACACAGGGGGGGGGTCGCTATGGCTACACCTTC
>TRBD1|TRBJ1-2|-|TRBV19
CASNRGSMDSDYGYTF
TGTGCCAGCAACAGGGGCAGCATGGATTCGGACTATGGCTACACCTTC
>-|TRBJ2-3|-|TRBV11-2
CASSPVRGGTDTQYF
TGTGCCAGCAGTCCGGTTCGAGGAGGAACAGATACGCAGTATTTT
>-|TRBJ2-4|-|TRBV19
CASEGGFGNIQYF
TGTGCCAGTGAGGGAGGTTTTGGGAACATTCAGTACTTC
>-|TRBJ1-4|-|TRBV2
CASSGQSFSEKLFF
TGTGCCAGCAGCGGACAGTCCTTTTCTGAAAAACTGTTTTTT
>-|TRBJ2-5|-|TRBV6-2/TRBV6-3
CASSYGGLYETQYF
TGTGCCAGCAGTTACGGAGGGTTGTACGAGACCCAGTACTTC
>TRBD2|TRBJ2-7|few|TRBV11-2
CASRPGLAGYEQYF
TGTGCCAGCAGGCCCGGACTAGCGGGGTACGAGCAGTACTTC
>-|TRBJ1-2|once|TRBV4-3
CASSQDRGNYGYTF
TGCGCCAGCAGCCAAGATAGGGGTAACTATGGCTACACCTTC
>-|TRBJ1-1|-|TRBV6-1
CASSEVRDTEAFF
TGTGCCAGCAGTGAAGTGCGTGACACTGAAGCTTTCTTT
>-|TRBJ1-2|-|TRBV12-3/TRBV12-4
CASDQQGHGYTF
TGTGCCAGCGATCAGCAGGGGCATGGCTACACCTTC
>-|TRBJ1-6|-|TRBV28
CASSLGGAGNSPLHF
TGTGCCAGCAGTTTAGGGGGGGCTGGGAATTCACCCCTCCACTTT
>-|TRBJ2-1|-|TRBV3-1/TRBV3-2
CASSQDHSSLQFF
TGTGCCAGCAGCCAAGATCATTCTAGTCTGCAGTTCTTC
>TRBD1|TRBJ1-1|-|TRBV5-1
CASKQGQASSEAFF
TGCGCCAGCAAACAGGGACAGGCCTCATCTGAAGCTTTCTTT
>TRBD2|TRBJ2-5|-|TRBV11-2
CASSNLAGGQETQYF
TGTGCCAGCAGTAATTTAGCGGGAGGGCAAGAGACCCAGTACTTC
>-|TRBJ1-6|-|TRBV18
CASSPGGGNSPLHF
TGTGCCAGCTCACCAGGGGGGGGGAATTCACCCCTCCACTTT
>-|TRBJ1-1|-|TRBV9
CASSLTGNTEAFF
TGTGCCAGCAGCCTAACAGGGAACACTGAAGCTTTCTTT
>-|TRBJ1-2|-|TRBV6-2/TRBV6-3
CASSYEHLDGYTF
TGTGCCAGCAGTTACGAACACCTCGATGGCTACACCTTC
>-|TRBJ2-3|-|TRBV5-6
CASSSSGGSPDTQYF
TGTGCCAGCAGCTCGAGTGGGGGGAGCCCAGATACGCAGTATTTT
>-|TRBJ1-1|-|TRBV9
CASSGPRGNTEAFF
TGTGCCAGCAGCGGGCCCAGGGGGAACACTGAAGCTTTCTTT
>TRBD1|TRBJ2-5|-|TRBV6-5
CASSNRGRSKETQYF
TGTGCCAGCAGTAACAGGGGGCGAAGTAAGGAGACCCAGTACTTC
>-|TRBJ2-1|-|TRBV10-3
CAISPGRPPYNEQFF
TGTGCCATCAGCCCCGGGAGACCCCCCTACAATGAGCAGTTCTTC
>TRBD1|TRBJ1-6|-|TRBV14
CASSQLGQPYSPLHF
TGTGCCAGCAGCCAACTGGGACAGCCCTATTCACCCCTCCACTTT
>TRBD1|TRBJ1-2|-|TRBV7-8
CASSPRTQGYGYTF
TGTGCCAGCAGCCCCCGTACACAGGGGTATGGCTACACCTTC
>TRBD1|TRBJ1-5|-|TRBV5-1
CASSLGGLGNQPQHF
TGCGCCAGCAGCTTAGGGGGCCTGGGCAATCAGCCCCAGCATTTT
>TRBD2|TRBJ2-7|-|TRBV3-1/TRBV3-2
CASSQGEAGGPDYEQYF
TGTGCCAGCAGCCAAGGCGAGGCGGGAGGGCCAGACTACGAGCAGTACTTC
>TRBD2|TRBJ2-5|-|TRBV7-2
CASSLAAPSGGGTQYF
TGTGCCAGCAGCCTCGCCGCGCCTAGCGGGGGGGGGACCCAGTACTTC
>-|TRBJ1-6|-|TRBV3-1/TRBV3-2
CASSLPGSRSPLHF
TGTGCCAGCAGCCTCCCTGGGTCCAGGTCACCCCTCCACTTT
>TRBD2|TRBJ2-1|-|TRBV6-6
CASRTSGGPYNEQFF
TGTGCCAGCCGAACTAGCGGGGGGCCTTACAATGAGCAGTTCTTC
>TRBD2|TRBJ2-7|-|TRBV19
CASKGTSGTYEQYF
TGTGCCAGTAAAGGGACTAGCGGTACCTACGAGCAGTACTTC
>-|TRBJ2-1|-|TRBV19
CASSMDSLINEQFF
TGTGCCAGTAGTATGGACAGCCTGATAAATGAGCAGTTCTTC
>-|TRBJ2-7|-|TRBV27
CASSHGVSGIEQYF
TGTGCCAGCAGCCACGGGGTGTCGGGGATCGAGCAGTACTTC
>-|TRBJ1-2|-|TRBV28
CASSPRTGLGYGYTF
TGTGCCAGCAGCCCGAGGACGGGGTTGGGCTATGGCTACACCTTC
>TRBD2|TRBJ2-5|-|TRBV9
CASSPRGSGGDIQETQYF
TGTGCCAGCAGCCCCCGAGGTAGCGGGGGGGATATACAAGAGACCCAGTACTTC
>-|TRBJ1-1|-|TRBV7-2
CASSLGPQGGGAEAFF
TGTGCCAGCAGCTTAGGACCGCAGGGCGGCGGGGCTGAAGCTTTCTTT
>TRBD1|TRBJ1-5|-|TRBV18
CASTPGGDGSQHF
TGTGCCAGCACTCCAGGGGGCGACGGATCCCAGCATTTT